This entry describes one T cell receptor (beta chain). From germline, CDR1 is SNHLY and CDR2 FYNNEI. The CDR3 has 15 amino acids. This entry is derived from a study of Graves' ophthalmopathy and Graves' hyperthyroidism. Amplification from RNA transcripts yielded the TCR beta CDR3 regions. Second-round multiplex PCR followed a first-round RT-PCR using HTBI primers. TCRdb called the multiplex PCR reads again in MiXCR, with one record for every CDR3 protein. The sample shows 260,000 or so distinct CDR3 sequences, around 50% of them seen only once. With a duration under 3 months, ophthalmopathy in the donors showed moderate-to-severe activity, CAS ≥3 and NOSPECS ≥4. Patients were excluded if they had other autoimmune diseases or uncontrolled infections, and likewise if pregnancy or lactation applied. Clinical symptoms, serum thyroxine, TRAb, thyroid ultrasound and orbital computed tomography formed the basis of diagnosis.

V gene TRBV2 combines with J gene TRBJ2-7; 11 bases fit TRBD2. The closer fit of TRBJ2-1 to the DNA end suggests the J call may be wrong. Sequenced material: peripheral blood. This receptor was identified in an adult man with Graves' ophthalmopathy. CDR3 sequence reads: CASVPGLAALGEQFF. CDR3 DNA sequence: TGTGCCAGCGTTCCGGGACTAGCGGCCCTCGGGGAGCAGTTCTTC.